Listed below are T cell receptor beta chains from one sample, sequenced in a study of naive and memory T cell subsets. MiXCR, applied by TCRdb to the UMI-ligation and nested PCR reads, yields one record per CDR3 protein. The data contain about 80,000 distinct CDR3 sequences, 13% of them singletons. The specimen sequenced was central memory CD4+ T cells from blood. Source of these receptors: a human donor in good health. The CDR3 runs from the conserved cysteine through the conserved F or W. Fields, in order: D gene, clone size, J gene, V gene, CDR3 DNA, CDR3 protein. D genes are given only for firm matches. Clone size is stated in some rows and not others, as once, few, many or a class when expanded.

>.|.|TRBJ2-7|TRBV20-1
TGCAGTGCTAGAGATCAGGGGGGAGGTCGGTACGAGCAGTACTTC
CSARDQGGGRYEQYF
>TRBD2|many|TRBJ2-1|TRBV12-3/TRBV12-4
TGTGCCAGCGAGCTAGCGGGGACCAATGAGCAGTTCTTC
CASELAGTNEQFF
>.|few|TRBJ2-1|TRBV10-3
TGTGCCATCAGTCCGGAGTACAATGAGCAGTTCTTC
CAISPEYNEQFF
>.|.|TRBJ1-1|TRBV5-1
TGCGCCAGCAGCCGACGGACGGACAACACTGAAGCTTTCTTT
CASSRRTDNTEAFF
>.|many|TRBJ2-7|TRBV7-8
TGTGCCAGCAGCTCCCTTTTTTCCTACGAGCAGTACTTC
CASSSLFSYEQYF
>.|few|TRBJ2-7|TRBV14
TGTGCCAGCAGCCAATCCACCTACGAGCAGTACTTC
CASSQSTYEQYF
>.|many|TRBJ2-5|TRBV28
TGTGCCAGCAGTAGCGCCGGGGCGGAAGGAGAGACCCAGTACTTC
CASSSAGAEGETQYF
>.|.|TRBJ2-5|TRBV7-9
TGTGCCAGCAGCTTAGTCGGTGGACAGGGAGGGGTCCAGTACTTC
CASSLVGGQGGVQYF
>.|.|TRBJ1-1|TRBV30
TGTGCCTGGAGTGTCCCAGCTCCAGGCACTGAAGCTTTCTTT
CAWSVPAPGTEAFF
>.|few|TRBJ1-3|TRBV29-1
TGCAGCGTTGCGGGCATCTCTGGAAACACCATATATTTT
CSVAGISGNTIYF
>.|.|TRBJ2-3|TRBV7-3
TGTGCCAGCAGCAACAAGCTGACAGGACGAGATACGCAGTATTTT
CASSNKLTGRDTQYF
>.|.|TRBJ2-1|TRBV29-1
TGCAGCGTTGAAGCCCTGACCAATGAGCAGTTCTTC
CSVEALTNEQFF
>.|many|TRBJ2-1|TRBV20-1
TGCAGTGCTAACGGGGCCAGCAATGAGCAGTTCTTC
CSANGASNEQFF
>.|many|TRBJ2-1|TRBV6-6
TGTGCCAGCAGGGGGGGCGGGGTCTCCTACAATGAGCAGTTCTTC
CASRGGGVSYNEQFF
>TRBD1|.|TRBJ1-2|TRBV2
TGTGCCAGCAGCTTGGACAGGGGGTACTATGGCTACACCTTC
CASSLDRGYYGYTF
>.|many|TRBJ2-1|TRBV5-8
TGTGCCAGCAGGTTAGACCGGAGTGAGCAGTTCTTC
CASRLDRSEQFF
>TRBD1|many|TRBJ2-7|TRBV29-1
TGCAGCGTTGTGGACAGGGATTCCTACGAGCAGTACTTC
CSVVDRDSYEQYF
>TRBD2|many|TRBJ2-7|TRBV6-1
TGTGCCAGCAGTGGTATGGGGGGTGGAAGCGGGAGTGTCTCCTACGAGCAGTACTTC
CASSGMGGGSGSVSYEQYF
>TRBD2|few|TRBJ2-3|TRBV18
TGTGCCAGCTCACCAGAAGCGGGAGGATCCATAGATACGCAGTATTTT
CASSPEAGGSIDTQYF
>TRBD1|.|TRBJ2-1|TRBV4-3
TGCGCCAGCAGCTACCTACAGGGGACGGGTGAGCAGTTCTTC
CASSYLQGTGEQFF
>.|few|TRBJ1-1|TRBV20-1
TGCAGTGCTACCCGACTGAAGGCTTTCTTT
CSATRLKAFF
>.|.|TRBJ2-3|TRBV29-1
TGCAGCGTTGAGGGGGGGCAGGGCGGAAACACAGATACGCAGTATTTT
CSVEGGQGGNTDTQYF
>.|few|TRBJ2-5|TRBV18
TGTGCCAGCTCACCTGCCCCTCAAGAGACCCAGTACTTC
CASSPAPQETQYF